One and the same sample provided the 27 T cell receptor beta chains below, sequenced in a study of blood T cells in healthy people across ages. A sample-barcoded 5' primer and a J-beta primer mix were used in a second PCR of about 7 to 12 cycles. TCRdb analysed the 5' RACE reads with MiXCR anew, one entry per CDR3 protein. This table has approximately 800,000 distinct CDR3 sequences, 46% appearing once. The source material was blood. These receptors came from an elderly man in good health.

The rearrangement links TRBV20-1 to TRBJ2-5; the D is unclear. This CDR3 has 13 residues. Germline V CDR1 and CDR2: DFQATT, SNEGSKA (reference sequence). Trimming pared 0 bases from V and 2 bases from J, leaving 7 bases between. DNA of the CDR3: TGCAGTGCTAGAGATGGCGGACAAGAGACCCAGTACTTC. This codes for CSARDGGQETQYF.

V gene TRBV10-1 combines with J gene TRBJ2-7; D may be TRBD1 (5 bases). The J call is doubtful: the DNA matches TRBJ2-4 better. Germline V gene sequence: CDR1 WNHNN, CDR2 SYGVQD (reference sequence). CDR3 size: 14 residues. The CDR3 region is CASSESDIKNIQYF. The CDR3 coding sequence is TGCGCCAGCAGTGAGTCGGACATTAAGAACATTCAGTACTTC.

V usage is TRBV27 and J usage is TRBJ2-7; 8 bases fit TRBD1. Losses at the gene ends were 2 bases for V and 0 bases for J; bases not matched to a gene: 3. Germline lookup yields CDR1 MNHEY and CDR2 SMNVEV (reference sequence). This CDR3 region has 15 residues. In DNA form, the CDR3 reads TGTGCCAGCAGTTTAATGGGACAGGCCTCCTACGAGCAGTACTTC. It yields the protein CASSLMGQASYEQYF.

This clonotype was counted ten times or more. The chain links TRBV5-1 to TRBJ1-5, with a tentative D call TRBD1 (5 bases). V shed 0 bases and J shed 2 bases, with 9 bases lying between them. Looked up from germline, CDR1 is SGHRS and CDR2 is YFSETQ. The CDR3 spans 15 residues. The CDR3 sequence is CASSLAGARNQPQHF. The CDR3 DNA sequence: TGCGCCAGCAGCTTGGCCGGGGCGCGCAATCAGCCCCAGCATTTT.

The chain links TRBV27 to TRBJ2-1, with TRBD2 identical over 12 bases. The V gene's germline CDR1 is MNHEY and CDR2 SMNVEV (reference sequence). V trimming: 8 bases; J trimming: 7 bases; junction bases outside the gene matches: 18. CDR3 size: 18 residues. The CDR3 region has the DNA TGTGCCAGCGAGTTTAAGGGACTAGCGGGCCCAAAAGGGAATGAGCAGTTCTTC. Translated: CASEFKGLAGPKGNEQFF.

There are a few counts of this clonotype. The chain links TRBV3-1 to TRBJ2-7, with D perhaps given as TRBD1 or TRBD2 (5 bases each). Trimming pared 0 bases from V and 2 bases from J, leaving 14 bases between. There are 16 residues in the CDR3. Per germline, CDR1 LGHDT and CDR2 YNNKEL (reference sequence). The CDR3 sequence is CASSQDLGAKAYEQYF. The CDR3 coding sequence is TGTGCCAGCAGCCAAGATCTCGGGGCGAAGGCCTACGAGCAGTACTTC.

This clonotype came up once. The chain uses TRBV5-1 and TRBJ2-5; tentative D call: TRBD1 (6 bases). The DNA end lines up better with TRBJ2-7; the J call may be wrong. The CDR3 loop spans 13 amino acids. The germline V gene encodes CDR1 SGHRS and CDR2 YFSETQ. CDR3 nucleotides: TGCGCCAGCAGCTCGGGACACACCTACGAGCAGTACTTC. Residues: CASSSGHTYEQYF.

There are a few counts of this clonotype. The chain links TRBV29-1 to TRBJ2-1, with 13 bases fitting TRBD2. Germline assignment: CDR1 SQVTM and CDR2 ANQGSEA. CDR3 length equals 19 residues. V lost 4 bases, J lost 4 bases, and 16 bases stayed unmatched. The CDR3 sequence: CSVGGHTTSGRAGYNEQFF. The CDR3 nucleotides are TGCAGCGTTGGGGGGCATACTACTAGCGGGAGGGCCGGGTACAATGAGCAGTTCTTC.

The V call is TRBV24-1, the J call TRBJ2-1, with TRBD1 matching 7 bases. The CDR3 has 15 amino acids. Germline CDR1 and CDR2: KGHDR and SFDVKD. V lost 5 bases to trimming and J lost 4 bases; unmatched junction nucleotides: 7. CDR3 sequence: CATSAAQGHYNEQFF. As DNA, the CDR3 is TGTGCCACCAGTGCCGCACAGGGGCATTACAATGAGCAGTTCTTC.

The chain carries TRBV20-1 and TRBJ2-7; perhaps TRBD1 as D (5 bases). The CDR3 has 15 amino acids. Trimming cost V 4 bases and J 0 bases, with 16 bases left between them. The germline V gene encodes CDR1 DFQATT and CDR2 SNEGSKA (reference sequence). This chain's CDR3 is CSAITSRQGSYEQYF. The CDR3 DNA is TGCAGTGCTATTACTTCTAGGCAGGGCTCCTACGAGCAGTACTTC.

The chain employs TRBV5-5 and TRBJ2-3, with D perhaps TRBD1 (6 bases). The CDR3 covers 13 residues. V dropped 4 bases and J dropped 7 bases, with 13 bases sitting between them. The germline V gene has CDR1 SGHKS and CDR2 YYEKEE (reference sequence). The CDR3 reads CASSGQPGHTQYF. CDR3 sequence (DNA): TGTGCCAGCAGCGGACAGCCTGGTCATACGCAGTATTTT.

The J gene is TRBJ1-2, the V gene TRBV13; D is unclear. Germline V gene lookup returns CDR1 PRHDT and CDR2 FYEKMQ (reference sequence). The length of the CDR3 is 17 residues. The V end was cut by 5 bases, the J end by 8 bases, with 27 bases between. The CDR3 bases are TGTGCCAGCAGCCAACGGTCTAGTTCGGGAAATCCCCTGGGCTACACCTTC. This translates into CASSQRSSSGNPLGYTF.

This clonotype was seen a few times. The genes are TRBV12-3 or TRBV12-4 and TRBJ2-5; 9 bases are shared with TRBD2. With V trimmed by 9 bases and J by 4 bases, 9 bases remained unmatched. This CDR3 contains 14 residues. The CDR3 DNA reads as TGTGCCAGTCGTGCGGGACTAGCTATAGAGACCCAGTACTTC. It is translated as CASRAGLAIETQYF.

This chain links TRBV6-6 with TRBJ2-5; a possible D gene is TRBD1 (5 bases). V was cut by 5 bases and J by 9 bases, with 22 bases left in between. The CDR3 covers 15 residues. The germline CDR1 and CDR2 sequences are MNHNY and SVGAGI (reference sequence). CDR3 DNA: TGTGCCAGCAGTACCCGGGCAGGGCTTACCCGGGCCCAGTACTTC. Translated: CASSTRAGLTRAQYF.

On this clonotype itself: The junction differs from germline at one of its ends, possibly a read error. This rearrangement joins TRBV6-2 or TRBV6-3 to TRBJ1-1, with D unresolved. There are 14 residues in the CDR3. Per germline, CDR1 MNHEY and CDR2 SVGEGT. CDR3 DNA sequence: TGTGCCAGCAGTTACTCGCCGGGGTACACTGGAGCTTTCTTT. It translates to CASSYSPGYTGAFF.

This chain uses TRBV3-1 with TRBJ2-1; 10 bases are a match to TRBD2. There are 18 residues in the CDR3. The germline V gene has CDR1 LGHDT and CDR2 YNNKEL (reference sequence). The ends lost 1 base at V and 1 base at J; junction bases unmatched: 7. CDR3 DNA sequence: TGTGCCAGCAGCCAAGGGTGGGCTAGCGGGAGTTCCTACAATGAGCAGTTCTTC. This translates into CASSQGWASGSSYNEQFF.

V usage is TRBV4-3 and J usage is TRBJ1-1; D gene unclear. There are 15 residues in the CDR3. In germline, CDR1 is LGHNA, CDR2 YSLEER. Trimming pared 0 bases from V and 6 bases from J, leaving 14 bases between. As DNA, the CDR3 is TGCGCCAGCAGCCAAGAGGACGGATTACAACCTGAAGCTTTCTTT. It codes for CASSQEDGLQPEAFF.

The genes are TRBV11-2 and TRBJ2-1; D is possibly TRBD2 (6 bases). The CDR3 spans 14 residues. From germline, CDR1 is SGHAT and CDR2 FQNNGV. The V end was cut by 4 bases, the J end by 6 bases, with 13 bases between. CDR3 residues: CASSSPGLFNEQFF. Written as DNA, the CDR3 is TGTGCCAGCAGCTCCCCTGGACTATTCAATGAGCAGTTCTTC.

In its sample, this clonotype was seen once. The rearrangement uses TRBV6-5 and TRBJ1-1; possible D gene TRBD1, 6 bases. This CDR3 region has 13 residues. Germline CDR1 MNHEY, CDR2 SVGAGI. V lost 5 bases, J lost 7 bases, and 14 bases lay in between. In nucleotides, the CDR3 is TGTGCCAGCAGTCTGTCAGACAGGATTGAAGCTTTCTTT. It encodes CASSLSDRIEAFF.

V gene TRBV11-2 combines with J gene TRBJ2-7; TRBD2 aligns across 11 bases. CDR3 length: 21 residues. Germline assignment: CDR1 SGHAT and CDR2 FQNNGV. V trimming: 5 bases; J trimming: 0 bases; junction bases outside the gene matches: 21. CDR3 DNA: TGTGCCAGCAGCACGTGGGGGCGGGGTCAACTAGCGGGAGTCCCCTCCTACGAGCAGTACTTC. This sequence encodes CASSTWGRGQLAGVPSYEQYF.

This clonotype was observed once. Just one base apart from a much larger clone, this may be a read error. The chain combines TRBV12-3 or TRBV12-4 with TRBJ2-4; D call uncertain. With the DNA end fitting TRBJ2-5 better, the J assignment may be wrong. The CDR3 extends over 14 amino acids. This CDR3 reads CASSLGLGEGTQYF. Here the CDR3 DNA reads TGTGCCAGCAGTTTAGGACTTGGGGAAGGGACCCAGTACTTC.

The chain combines TRBV29-1 with TRBJ2-1, with a possible D match to TRBD2 (6 bases). Germline V gene lookup returns CDR1 SQVTM and CDR2 ANQGSEA. Trimming cost V 3 bases and J 13 bases, with 16 bases left between them. This CDR3 contains 12 residues. The chain's CDR3 is CSVEEGGETQFF. The CDR3 bases are TGCAGCGTTGAGGAGGGTGGCGAGACCCAGTTCTTC.

At least ten counts were recorded for this clonotype. The chain joins TRBV4-3 to TRBJ1-2; 7 nucleotides agree with TRBD1. CDR1 and CDR2 from the germline V gene are LGHNA and YSLEER. The CDR3 covers 16 residues. V dropped 0 bases and J dropped 3; count of bases not matched to a gene: 7. CDR3 residues: CASSQDPTGADYGYTF. The CDR3 DNA is TGCGCCAGCAGCCAAGATCCCACAGGGGCGGACTATGGCTACACCTTC.

Only one count was recorded for this clonotype. The chain uses TRBV7-2 and TRBJ1-1; D possibly corresponds to TRBD1 (5 bases). This CDR3 region has 15 residues. Trimming removed 2 bases from V and 5 bases from J, with 15 bases in between. Germline V CDR1 and CDR2: SGHTA, FQGNSA. The CDR3 DNA follows: TGTGCCAGCAGCTTACAAACTGGGGCGCAAACTGAAGCTTTCTTT. Translation gives CASSLQTGAQTEAFF.

V usage is TRBV6-2 or TRBV6-3 and J usage is TRBJ1-1; 8 bases align to TRBD1. CDR1 and CDR2 (germline): MNHEY, SVGEGT. This CDR3 has 15 amino acids. With V trimmed by 5 bases and J by 4 bases, 9 bases remained unmatched. CDR3 DNA: TGTGCCAGCAGTATACTTCCGGACAGGGTCACTGAAGCTTTCTTT. This codes for CASSILPDRVTEAFF.

The rearrangement uses TRBV15 and TRBJ1-6; weak D call: TRBD1 (5 bases). CDR3 length: 15 residues. In germline, CDR1 is LNHNV, CDR2 YYDKDF (reference sequence). Trimming shortened V by 0 bases and J by 3 bases, and 6 bases separated the two germline ends. Written as DNA, the CDR3 is TGTGCCACCAGCAGAGATCAGGGCTATAATTCACCCCTCCACTTT. Translating it yields CATSRDQGYNSPLHF. Full variable domain (missing parts from reference TRBV15 and TRBJ1-6): DAMVIQNPRYQVTQFGKPVTLSCSQTLNHNVMYWYQQKSSQAPKLLFHYYDKDFNNEADTPDNFQSRRPNTSFCFLDIRSPGLGDTAMYLCATSRDQGYNSPLHFGNGTRLTVT.

The J gene is TRBJ2-7, the V gene TRBV12-3 or TRBV12-4; 7 bases agree with TRBD2. Trimming at V came to 5 bases and at J to 6 bases, leaving 19 bases not matched to a gene. The CDR3 has 17 residues. CDR3 sequence (DNA): TGTGCCAGCAGTCGAACCGTGGGGGGAGGGAACGGAGCCGAGCAGTACTTC. Encoded protein: CASSRTVGGGNGAEQYF.